These T cell receptor beta chains were read from a single sample in a study of tumor-infiltrating lymphocytes in primary liver carcinoma. TCRdb re-derived calls from the multiplex PCR reads in MiXCR, one entry per CDR3 protein. The sample includes about 180,000 distinct CDR3 sequences, 50% to 75% of them seen just once. The sequenced sample was peripheral blood. Source of these receptors: a man in his forties with primary liver carcinoma and hepatitis B virus infection. The CDR3 runs from the conserved cysteine through the conserved F or W. A D gene is named only where the DNA matches it firmly. Rows may omit the clone size; those that give it use once, few, many or a size class.

NA,TRBV11-2,TRBJ1-3,many,CASSLKGSGNTIYF,TGTGCCAGCAGCTTAAAAGGGTCTGGAAACACCATATATTTT
NA,TRBV29-1,TRBJ1-1,many,CSVAVVSLNRDGMNTEAFF,TGCAGCGTTGCCGTGGTCTCACTAAACCGCGACGGGATGAACACTGAAGCTTTCTTT
NA,TRBV5-1,TRBJ2-3,few,CASSSRDGRTDTQYF,TGCGCCAGCAGCTCGCGGGACGGACGCACAGATACGCAGTATTTT
TRBD2,TRBV6-5,TRBJ2-1,NA,CANSPTSLSYNEQFF,TGTGCCAACAGCCCGACTAGCCTCTCCTACAATGAGCAGTTCTTC
NA,TRBV12-3/TRBV12-4,TRBJ1-3,NA,CASSFDAGSGNAIYF,TGTGCCAGCAGTTTTGACGCCGGATCTGGAAACGCCATATATTTT
NA,TRBV11-2,TRBJ2-5,NA,CASSPQLGPEETQYF,TGTGCCAGCAGCCCTCAACTAGGTCCTGAAGAGACCCAGTATTTC
TRBD1,TRBV29-1,TRBJ2-2,many,CSVPGQGMDGELFF,TGCAGCGTCCCGGGACAGGGGATGGACGGGGAGCTGTTTTTT
NA,TRBV4-1,TRBJ2-3,NA,CASSPEAGISIYTQYF,TGCGCCAGCAGCCCAGAGGCGGGGATAAGCATATATACGCAGTATTTT
TRBD1,TRBV2,TRBJ2-5,NA,CASRKTGVGGTQYF,TGTGCCAGCAGGAAGACAGGGGTCGGGGGGACCCAGTACTTC
NA,TRBV4-1,TRBJ2-2,NA,CASSQDWTSYTGELFF,TGCGCCAGCAGCCAAGATTGGACCAGTTACACCGGGGAGCTGTTTTTT
TRBD2,TRBV6-5,TRBJ2-3,NA,CASSYSDSGSSIDTQYF,TGTGCCAGCAGTTATTCGGATAGCGGGAGCTCCATAGATACGCAGTATTTT
NA,TRBV6-6,TRBJ1-2,few,CASTPLTVNYGYTF,TGTGCCAGCACCCCATTGACAGTTAACTATGGCTACACCTTC
NA,TRBV12-3/TRBV12-4,TRBJ1-5,NA,CASSLELNHPQHF,TGTGCCAGCAGTTTGGAACTTAATCACCCCCAGCATTTT
TRBD2,TRBV5-4,TRBJ2-3,NA,CASSWGTSGTDTQYF,TGTGCCAGCAGCTGGGGGACTAGCGGAACAGATACGCAGTATTTT
NA,TRBV7-9,TRBJ1-2,NA,CASSKSNGYTF,TGTGCCAGCAGTAAGTCGAATGGCTACACCTTC
NA,TRBV12-3/TRBV12-4,TRBJ2-7,NA,CASSLWDGSYEQNF,TGTGCCAGCAGTCTATGGGACGGCTCCTACGAGCAGAACTTC
NA,TRBV6-1,TRBJ1-2,NA,CASSEALDPGPGYTF,TGTGCCAGCAGTGAAGCTCTCGACCCGGGGCCTGGCTACACCTTC
NA,TRBV1,TRBJ2-3,NA,CTSSQSTSGVSTDTQYF,TGCACCAGCAGCCAATCAACTAGCGGGGTTAGCACAGATACGCAGTATTTT
NA,TRBV29-1,TRBJ1-4,NA,CSVGGVEGEKLFF,TGCAGCGTTGGAGGGGTTGAGGGGGAAAAATTGTTTTTT
NA,TRBV4-2,TRBJ2-5,NA,CASSLRTDWETQYF,TGTGCCAGCAGCCTCAGGACCGACTGGGAGACCCAGTACTTC
TRBD2,TRBV12-3/TRBV12-4,TRBJ2-3,NA,CASSRRLAGVLDTQYF,TGTGCCAGCAGCAGGAGACTAGCGGGAGTATTAGATACGCAGTATTTT
NA,TRBV11-2,TRBJ2-7,NA,CASSLGSRAEQYF,TGTGCCAGCAGCTTAGGTAGCAGGGCCGAGCAGTACTTC
TRBD1,TRBV11-2,TRBJ2-7,NA,CASSWEQGALNEQYF,TGTGCCAGCAGCTGGGAACAGGGGGCGTTGAATGAGCAGTACTTC
NA,TRBV10-3,TRBJ2-7,NA,CAISPGGKPYEQYF,TGTGCCATCAGCCCGGGCGGTAAGCCCTACGAGCAGTACTTC
TRBD2,TRBV5-6,TRBJ2-2,NA,CASRLAGPWELFF,TGTGCCAGTCGACTAGCGGGACCCTGGGAGCTGTTTTTT
NA,TRBV2,TRBJ2-7,NA,CASSVSGAEQYF,TGTGCCAGCAGTGTCTCGGGAGCCGAGCAGTACTTC
TRBD2,TRBV11-2,TRBJ2-7,NA,CASSLLAGAYEQYF,TGTGCCAGCAGCCTTTTAGCGGGAGCCTACGAGCAGTACTTC
NA,TRBV4-2,TRBJ2-7,NA,CASSLGGFSSYEQYF,TGTGCCAGCAGCCTCGGGGGATTCAGCTCCTACGAGCAGTACTTC
NA,TRBV6-5,TRBJ1-6,few,CASRTSRGDSPLHF,TGTGCCAGCAGAACCTCCAGGGGTGATTCACCCCTCCACTTT
NA,TRBV11-2,TRBJ2-3,many,CASSLDWLSEDTQYF,TGTGCCAGCAGCTTAGATTGGCTTAGCGAAGATACGCAGTATTTT
TRBD2,TRBV11-2,TRBJ2-1,once,CASSLDIGLAIGEQSF,TGTGCCAGCAGTTTGGATATCGGACTAGCTATAGGTGAGCAGTCCTTC
NA,TRBV11-2,TRBJ2-3,NA,CVSSLVITDTQYF,TGTGTCAGCAGCTTAGTGATCACAGATACGCAGTATTTT
NA,TRBV5-1,TRBJ2-1,NA,CASSLEVNEQFF,TGCGCCAGCAGCTTGGAGGTCAATGAGCAGTTCTTC
NA,TRBV5-1,TRBJ1-6,NA,CASSSGTMNSPLHF,TGCGCCAGCAGCTCCGGGACGATGAATTCACCCCTCCACTTT
TRBD2,TRBV4-1,TRBJ2-7,NA,CASSQVEGLAGLTNYEQYF,TGCGCCAGCAGCCAGGTAGAGGGACTAGCGGGACTAACAAACTACGAGCAGTACTTC